The next 27 T cell receptor beta chains were all read from a single sample in a study of T-cell memory formation after mild COVID-19. TCRdb re-called the 5' RACE reads through MiXCR, storing one row per CDR3 protein. Counted here are approximately 450,000 distinct CDR3 sequences, about 20% occurring once; the ten biggest clones make up more than 9%. Sample: PBMCs or a T cell subset sorted from them (not recorded which). These receptors were obtained from an adult woman who had mild COVID-19 (a few samples of this study predate the infection). Cell type and time point are not known.

CDR3 bases: TGCGCCAGCAGCCAAGAGGGGGATTATAGCAATCAGCCCCAGCATTTT. This sequence encodes CASSQEGDYSNQPQHF. The chain is built from TRBV4-1 and TRBJ1-5, with D possibly being TRBD1 (5 bases). The CDR3 spans 16 residues. The ends were cut back, 0 bases at V and 0 bases at J, with 9 bases in the middle. Germline V gene data show CDR1 as MGHRA and CDR2 as YSYEKL.

The V call is TRBV29-1, the J call TRBJ2-1; possibly TRBD1 for D (5 bases). Germline V CDR1 and CDR2: SQVTM, ANQGSEA. V gave up 1 base and J gave up 5 bases, with 12 bases separating them. The CDR3 totals 14 residues. CDR3 in amino acids: CSVEGGGIDNEQFF. The CDR3 region has the DNA TGCAGCGTTGAAGGGGGCGGAATCGACAATGAGCAGTTCTTC.

This clonotype occurred a few times. The V and J genes are TRBV15 and TRBJ1-1, with 7 nucleotides matching TRBD1. The CDR3 consists of 16 residues. Germline V gene lookup returns CDR1 LNHNV and CDR2 YYDKDF (reference sequence). The V gene end was trimmed by 1 base and the J gene end by 0 bases; junction bases not matched to a gene: 5. The CDR3 region has the DNA TGTGCCACCAGCAGAGGAGGGACAGCTATGAACACTGAAGCTTTCTTT. Translating gives CATSRGGTAMNTEAFF.

This chain joins TRBV9 and TRBJ2-1; the match to TRBD2 covers 7 bases. The V segment lost 0 bases and the J segment 2 bases; nucleotides outside the gene matches: 5. Germline values: CDR1 SGDLS, CDR2 YYNGEE. The CDR3 length is 16 residues. In nucleotides, the CDR3 is TGTGCCAGCAGCGTAGAGGTAGCGGGTGCCTACAATGAGCAGTTCTTC. Encoded protein: CASSVEVAGAYNEQFF.

V gene TRBV6-2 or TRBV6-3 combines with J gene TRBJ2-1, with 8 bases matching TRBD1. The CDR3 length is 18 residues. J lost 7 bases, V lost 2 bases, and 16 bases had no gene match. From germline, CDR1 is MNHEY and CDR2 SVGEGT. In DNA form, the CDR3 reads TGTGCCAGCAGTTACCCGGGAATCGGACAGGGAAACCGGAATGAGCAGTTCTTC. This encodes CASSYPGIGQGNRNEQFF.

This clonotype was recorded a few times. The genes are TRBV21-1 and TRBJ2-7; the table's TRBD2 call for D was not verified on the DNA. TRBV21-1 constitutes a pseudogene. The CDR3 has 19 residues. In DNA, the CDR3 is TGTGCCAGCAGCTTGACGTTCCTTTCCGGGACTAGCGGGGGCTACGAGCAGTACTTC. It yields the protein CASSLTFLSGTSGGYEQYF.

This sequence joins TRBV12-3 or TRBV12-4 and TRBJ2-5; 9 bases agree with TRBD1. This CDR3 is 12 amino acids long. Trimming removed 9 bases from V and 5 bases from J; junction bases left unmatched: 4. The CDR3 loop is CASGTGKETQYF. The CDR3 DNA follows: TGTGCCAGTGGGACAGGGAAGGAGACCCAGTACTTC.

The chain is built from TRBV20-1 and TRBJ1-5; TRBD1 aligns across 8 bases. V was pared by 3 bases and J by 7 bases, with 11 bases of the junction left unmatched. The CDR3 has 15 amino acids. Germline V gene sequence: CDR1 DFQATT, CDR2 SNEGSKA (reference sequence). The CDR3: CSASPRDRRGQPQHF. CDR3 sequence (DNA): TGCAGTGCTAGTCCCAGGGACAGGCGGGGACAGCCCCAGCATTTT.

This sequence joins TRBV29-1 and TRBJ2-1, with D uncertain. Germline CDR1 reads SQVTM; CDR2 reads ANQGSEA. CDR3 length: 13 amino acids. Trimming took 5 bases from V and 6 from J, leaving 14 bases between them. In nucleotides, the CDR3 is TGCAGCGTTCAGCCCCCAGGTAGCAATGAGCAGTTCTTC. This codes for CSVQPPGSNEQFF.

The chain carries TRBV3-1 and TRBJ2-1, with D possibly matching TRBD2 (6 bases). V shed 1 base and J shed 9 bases, with 10 bases lying between them. This CDR3 region has 13 residues. Germline V gene data show CDR1 as LGHDT and CDR2 as YNNKEL (reference sequence). The CDR3 nucleotides read TGTGCCAGCAGCCAAGGAGGGCGGGGTGAGCAGTTCTTC. Translation gives CASSQGGRGEQFF.

This sequence joins TRBV12-3 or TRBV12-4 and TRBJ1-2; TRBD1 matches at 11 bases. The junction had 11 bases not matched to a gene; V was cut back by 4 bases and J by 4 bases. The CDR3 has 17 residues. The CDR3 sequence is CASSSRLGQGASYGYTF. CDR3 nucleotide sequence: TGTGCCAGCAGTTCCCGTCTCGGACAGGGGGCCTCCTATGGCTACACCTTC.

This clonotype has only a few counts. Here the CDR3 DNA reads TGCGCCAGCAGCTTGGGACAGCTCTCCTACAATGAGCAGTTCTTC. As protein: CASSLGQLSYNEQFF. The J gene is TRBJ2-1, the V gene TRBV5-1, with D maybe TRBD1 (5 bases). This CDR3 comprises 15 residues. Deletions cut 0 bases from V and 0 bases from J, with 7 bases between. Germline assignment: CDR1 SGHRS and CDR2 YFSETQ.

This clonotype was seen a handful of times. V is TRBV7-2 and J is TRBJ2-3, with TRBD1 as a possible D gene (6 bases). Between the trimmed V and J ends, which lost 5 bases and 0 bases, there was a span of 15 bases. Germline assignment: CDR1 SGHTA and CDR2 FQGNSA. The CDR3 runs to 16 residues. The chain's CDR3 is CASSRRTVRSTDTQYF. The DNA of the CDR3 is TGTGCCAGCAGCAGAAGGACAGTACGGAGCACAGATACGCAGTATTTT.

V is TRBV6-5 and J is TRBJ1-5; D possibly corresponds to TRBD1 (6 bases). Germline values: CDR1 MNHEY, CDR2 SVGAGI. Trimming pared 9 bases from V and 6 bases from J, leaving 18 bases between. The CDR3 is 14 amino acids. The CDR3 protein is CARTQRRGGQPQHF. The CDR3 region has the DNA TGTGCCAGAACCCAGCGCAGGGGAGGTCAGCCCCAGCATTTT.

This rearrangement joins TRBV4-1 to TRBJ2-3; weak D call: TRBD2 (6 bases). V lost 1 base and J lost 0, with 11 bases in between. The length of the CDR3 is 16 residues. CDR1 and CDR2 (germline): MGHRA, YSYEKL. The CDR3 sequence is CASSQGAGSSTDTQYF. In nucleotides, the CDR3 is TGCGCCAGCAGCCAAGGGGCGGGATCTAGCACAGATACGCAGTATTTT.

This clonotype was observed many times. This sequence joins TRBV18 and TRBJ2-1, with TRBD2 as a possible D gene (6 bases). V lost 0 bases and J 0 bases, leaving 9 bases between the germline ends. This CDR3 is built from 16 residues. The V gene's germline CDR1 is KGHSH and CDR2 LQKENI. This CDR3 reads CASSPPSGSSYNEQFF. DNA for the CDR3: TGTGCCAGCTCACCACCTTCCGGGAGCTCCTACAATGAGCAGTTCTTC.

The rearrangement joins TRBV7-9 to TRBJ1-1; no clear D gene. Between the trimmed V and J ends, which lost 5 bases and 3 bases, there was a span of 16 bases. Germline assignment: CDR1 SEHNR and CDR2 FQNEAQ (reference sequence). This CDR3 region has 15 residues. The CDR3: CASSALGWRDTEAFF. CDR3 nucleotides: TGTGCCAGCAGCGCCCTCGGGTGGAGGGACACTGAAGCTTTCTTT. The full variable domain, completed using reference TRBV7-9 and TRBJ1-1, is DTGVSQNPRHKITKRGQNVTFRCDPISEHNRLYWYRQTLGQGPEFLTYFQNEAQLEKSRLLSDRFSAERPKGSFSTLEIQRTEQGDSAMYLCASSALGWRDTEAFFGQGTRLTVV.

V and J are TRBV12-3 or TRBV12-4 and TRBJ2-1; D unclear. With 8 bases removed from V and 4 bases from J, the gap between germline ends came to 12 bases. The CDR3 loop spans 13 amino acids. The CDR3 nucleotides are TGTGCCAGCTCCCGGGCGGAATACAATGAGCAGTTCTTC. It yields the protein CASSRAEYNEQFF.

This clonotype was counted between two and nine times. The chain joins TRBV7-3 to TRBJ1-2, with 11 nucleotides matching TRBD1. Germline loops: CDR1 SGHTA, CDR2 FQGTGA. This CDR3 is built from 15 residues. V lost 4 bases, J lost 6 bases, and 7 bases stayed unmatched. This chain's CDR3 is CASSSGQGALNGYTF. The CDR3 region has the DNA TGTGCCAGCAGCTCCGGACAGGGGGCTCTGAATGGCTACACCTTC. Based on the CDR3 plus reference TRBV7-3 and TRBJ1-2, the full variable domain is GAGVSQTPSNKVTEKGKYVELRCDPISGHTALYWYRQSLGQGPEFLIYFQGTGAADDSGLPNDRFFAVRPEGSVSTLKIQRTERGDSAVYLCASSSGQGALNGYTFGSGTRLTVV.

V gene TRBV7-9 combines with J gene TRBJ2-1; no firm D call. This CDR3 spans 14 amino acids. With 5 bases removed from V and 3 bases from J, the gap between germline ends came to 11 bases. The germline V gene has CDR1 SEHNR and CDR2 FQNEAQ (reference sequence). The CDR3 sequence: CASSQAIGYNEQFF. The CDR3, as DNA: TGTGCCAGCAGCCAAGCCATCGGCTACAATGAGCAGTTCTTC.

The sample holds a few counts of this clonotype. The chain carries TRBV12-3 or TRBV12-4 and TRBJ2-7; 7 positions agree with TRBD1. The CDR3 extends over 16 amino acids. J was trimmed by 0 bases and V by 8 bases; bases with no gene match: 13. The CDR3 DNA is TGTGCCAGCCCTTATCGACAGGGAACTACCTCCTACGAGCAGTACTTC. Protein sequence: CASPYRQGTTSYEQYF.

This clonotype was counted many times. J is TRBJ2-2 and V is TRBV12-3 or TRBV12-4; D not resolved. The V end lost 1 base, the J end lost 3 bases, and 6 bases lay between the germline ends. The length of the CDR3 is 14 residues. The DNA of the CDR3 is TGTGCCAGCAGTTTAGGGCAGGACACCGGGGAGCTGTTTTTT. It translates to CASSLGQDTGELFF.

V gene TRBV20-1 combines with J gene TRBJ2-7; D is ambiguous. This CDR3 has 12 residues. Germline CDR1 DFQATT, CDR2 SNEGSKA (reference sequence). V shed 3 bases and J shed 6 bases, with 12 bases lying between them. The CDR3 sequence: CSASPRPGEQYF. CDR3 DNA: TGCAGTGCTAGCCCCCGGCCGGGCGAGCAGTACTTC.

V and J are TRBV30 and TRBJ2-1; 10 nucleotides match TRBD2. V gave up 0 bases and J gave up 9 bases; unmatched junction bases: 14. This CDR3 has 17 residues. CDR1 is GTSNPN and CDR2 is SVGIG in the germline V gene (reference sequence). DNA of the CDR3: TGTGCCTGGAGTGTAGGGCTAGCGGGAGCAGGGGGTGCTGAGCAGTTCTTC. Protein product: CAWSVGLAGAGGAEQFF.

The J gene is TRBJ2-2, the V gene TRBV10-3; 8 bases align to TRBD1. CDR1 is ENHRY and CDR2 is SYGVKD in the germline V gene. The CDR3 loop spans 16 amino acids. Losses at the gene ends were 2 bases for V and 4 bases for J; bases not matched to a gene: 6. The CDR3 DNA follows: TGTGCCATCAGTGAGCGTCAGGGGGCCTCCACCGGGGAGCTGTTTTTT. Translating gives CAISERQGASTGELFF.

This chain connects TRBV12-3 or TRBV12-4 to TRBJ2-7; 8 bases match TRBD1. The CDR3 contains 14 residues. J lost 2 bases, V lost 4 bases, and 4 bases had no gene match. Written as DNA, the CDR3 is TGTGCCAGCAGTTCAAGACAGGGGACCTACGAGCAGTACTTC. Its translation is CASSSRQGTYEQYF.

This sequence joins TRBV6-1 and TRBJ2-1; no reliable D call. The V end lost 1 base, the J end lost 8 bases, and 18 bases lay between the germline ends. Germline assignment: CDR1 MNHNS and CDR2 SASEGT. CDR3 size: 16 residues. The CDR3 nucleotides are TGTGCCAGCAGTGAAGGAGTGAGTTTGGCGGCCTATGAGCAGTTCTTC. Translating gives CASSEGVSLAAYEQFF.